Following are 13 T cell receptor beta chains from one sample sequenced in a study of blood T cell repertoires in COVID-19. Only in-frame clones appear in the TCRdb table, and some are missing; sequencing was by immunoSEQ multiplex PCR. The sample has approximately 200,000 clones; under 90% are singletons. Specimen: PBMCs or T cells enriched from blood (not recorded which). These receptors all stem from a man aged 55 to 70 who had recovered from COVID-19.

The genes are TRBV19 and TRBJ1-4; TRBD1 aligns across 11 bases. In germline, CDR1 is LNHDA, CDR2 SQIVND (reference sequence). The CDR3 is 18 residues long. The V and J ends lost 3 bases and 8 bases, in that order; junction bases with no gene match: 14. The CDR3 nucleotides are TGTGCCAGTAGTATTGCTCGGACAGGGGGCGCGAAGGTCGAAAAACTGTTTTTT. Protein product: CASSIARTGGAKVEKLFF.

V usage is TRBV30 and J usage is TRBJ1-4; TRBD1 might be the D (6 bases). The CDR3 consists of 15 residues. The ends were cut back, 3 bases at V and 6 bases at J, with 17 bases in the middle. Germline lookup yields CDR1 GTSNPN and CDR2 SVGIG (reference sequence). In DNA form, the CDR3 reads TGTGCCTGGAGGAGGGGGGGAGAAACACATGAAAAACTGTTTTTT. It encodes CAWRRGGETHEKLFF.

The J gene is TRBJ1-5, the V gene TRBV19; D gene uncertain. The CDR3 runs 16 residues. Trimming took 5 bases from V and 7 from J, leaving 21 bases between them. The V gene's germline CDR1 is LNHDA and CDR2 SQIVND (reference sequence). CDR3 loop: CASSVLLVAGNQPQHF. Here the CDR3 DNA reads TGTGCCAGTAGTGTCCTCTTGGTCGCGGGTAACCAGCCCCAGCATTTT.

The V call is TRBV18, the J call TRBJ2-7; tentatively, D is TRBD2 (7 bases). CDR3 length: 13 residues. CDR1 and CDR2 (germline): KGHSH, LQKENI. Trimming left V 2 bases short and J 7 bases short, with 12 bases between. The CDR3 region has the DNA TGTGCCAGCTCACCAGGGGGGGCGGAGGAGCAGTACTTC. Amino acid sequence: CASSPGGAEEQYF. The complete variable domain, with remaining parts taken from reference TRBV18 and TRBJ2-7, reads NAGVMQNPRHLVRRRGQEARLRCSPMKGHSHVYWYRQLPEEGLKFMVYLQKENIIDESGMPKERFSAEFPKEGPSILRIQQVVRGDSAAYFCASSPGGAEEQYFGPGTRLTVT.

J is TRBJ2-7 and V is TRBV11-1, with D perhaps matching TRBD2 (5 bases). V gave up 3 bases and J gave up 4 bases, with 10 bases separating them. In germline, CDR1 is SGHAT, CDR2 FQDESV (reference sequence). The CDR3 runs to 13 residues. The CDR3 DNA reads TGTGCCAGCAGCTTTGCCGGGAATTACGAGCAGTACTTC. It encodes CASSFAGNYEQYF.

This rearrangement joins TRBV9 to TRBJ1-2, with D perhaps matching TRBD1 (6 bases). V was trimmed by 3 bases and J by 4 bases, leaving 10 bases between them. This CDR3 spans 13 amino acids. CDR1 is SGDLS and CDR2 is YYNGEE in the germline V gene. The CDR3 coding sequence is TGTGCCAGCAGCGCCAGAGGGGGCTATGGCTACACCTTC. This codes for CASSARGGYGYTF.

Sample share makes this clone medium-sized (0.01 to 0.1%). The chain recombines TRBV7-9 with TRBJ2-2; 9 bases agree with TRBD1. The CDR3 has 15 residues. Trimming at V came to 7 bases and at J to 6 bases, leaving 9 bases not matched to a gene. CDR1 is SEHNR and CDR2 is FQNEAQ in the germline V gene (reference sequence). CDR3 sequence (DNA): TGTGCCAGCAAAAGACGGGACAGGGAACCCGGGGAGCTGTTTTTT. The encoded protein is CASKRRDREPGELFF.

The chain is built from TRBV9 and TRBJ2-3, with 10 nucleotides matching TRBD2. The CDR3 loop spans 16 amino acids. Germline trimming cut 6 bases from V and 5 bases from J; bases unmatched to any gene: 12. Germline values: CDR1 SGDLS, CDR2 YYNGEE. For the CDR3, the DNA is TGTGCCAGCACCCCCCTGAGCGGGGGGGCCGGAGATACGCAGTATTTT. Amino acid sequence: CASTPLSGGAGDTQYF.

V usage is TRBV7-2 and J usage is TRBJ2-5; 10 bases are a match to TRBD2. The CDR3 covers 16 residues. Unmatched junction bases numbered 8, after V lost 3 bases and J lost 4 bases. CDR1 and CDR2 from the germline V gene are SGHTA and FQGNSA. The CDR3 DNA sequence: TGTGCCAGCAGCTTTCTTAGCGGGGGGAGGGGAGAGACCCAGTACTTC. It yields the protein CASSFLSGGRGETQYF.

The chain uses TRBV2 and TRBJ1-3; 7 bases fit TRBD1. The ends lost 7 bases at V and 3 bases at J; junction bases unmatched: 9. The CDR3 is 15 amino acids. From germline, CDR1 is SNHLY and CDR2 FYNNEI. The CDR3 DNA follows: TGTGCCAGCACAGTTGAGGGGGCATATGGAAACACCATATATTTT. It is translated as CASTVEGAYGNTIYF.

The CDR3 here is CASSSMQGAETQYF. CDR3 bases: TGCGCCAGCAGCTCAATGCAGGGGGCAGAGACCCAGTACTTC. V usage is TRBV5-1 and J usage is TRBJ2-5; 8 nucleotides align to TRBD1. J was trimmed by 4 bases and V by 3 bases; bases with no gene match: 5. Germline V gene lookup returns CDR1 SGHRS and CDR2 YFSETQ. CDR3 length: 14 residues.

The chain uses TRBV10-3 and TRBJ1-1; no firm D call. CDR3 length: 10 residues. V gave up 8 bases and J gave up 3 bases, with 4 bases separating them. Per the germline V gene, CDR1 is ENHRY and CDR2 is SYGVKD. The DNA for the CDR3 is TGTGCCATCCTCTACACTGAAGCTTTCTTT. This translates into CAILYTEAFF.

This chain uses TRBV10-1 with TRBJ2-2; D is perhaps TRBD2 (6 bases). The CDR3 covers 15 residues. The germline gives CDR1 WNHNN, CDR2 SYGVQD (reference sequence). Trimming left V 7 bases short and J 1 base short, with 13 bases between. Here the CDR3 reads CASTPRRENTGELFF. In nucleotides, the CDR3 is TGCGCCAGCACCCCAAGGAGGGAGAACACCGGGGAGCTGTTTTTT.